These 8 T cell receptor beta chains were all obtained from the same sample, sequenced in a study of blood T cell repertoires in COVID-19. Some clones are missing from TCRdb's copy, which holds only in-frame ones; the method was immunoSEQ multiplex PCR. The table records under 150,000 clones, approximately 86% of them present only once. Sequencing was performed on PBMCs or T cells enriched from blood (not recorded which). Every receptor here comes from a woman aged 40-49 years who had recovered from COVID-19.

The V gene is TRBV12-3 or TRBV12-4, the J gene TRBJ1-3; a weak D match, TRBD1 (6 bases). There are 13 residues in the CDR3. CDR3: CGGRTASGNTIYF. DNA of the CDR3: TGTGGCGGGAGGACAGCCTCTGGAAACACCATATATTTT.

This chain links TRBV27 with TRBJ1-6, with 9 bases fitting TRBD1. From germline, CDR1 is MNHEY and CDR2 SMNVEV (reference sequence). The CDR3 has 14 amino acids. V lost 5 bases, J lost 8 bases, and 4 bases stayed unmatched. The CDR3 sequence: CASSNGQGYSPLHF. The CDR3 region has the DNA TGTGCCAGCAGTAACGGACAGGGGTATTCACCCCTCCACTTT.

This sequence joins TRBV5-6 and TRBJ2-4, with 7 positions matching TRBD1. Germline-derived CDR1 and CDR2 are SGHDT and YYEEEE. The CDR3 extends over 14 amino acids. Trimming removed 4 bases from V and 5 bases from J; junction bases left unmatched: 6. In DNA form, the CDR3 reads TGTGCCAGCAGCAGAACAGGGGACCAAAACATTCAGTACTTC. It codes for CASSRTGDQNIQYF.

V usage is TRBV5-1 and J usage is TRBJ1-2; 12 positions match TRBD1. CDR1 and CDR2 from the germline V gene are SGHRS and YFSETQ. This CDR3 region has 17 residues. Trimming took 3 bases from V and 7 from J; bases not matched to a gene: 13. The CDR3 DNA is TGCGCCAGCAGCTCGGCGCAGGGGACAGGGGGCGCGGGTGGCTACACCTTC. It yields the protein CASSSAQGTGGAGGYTF.

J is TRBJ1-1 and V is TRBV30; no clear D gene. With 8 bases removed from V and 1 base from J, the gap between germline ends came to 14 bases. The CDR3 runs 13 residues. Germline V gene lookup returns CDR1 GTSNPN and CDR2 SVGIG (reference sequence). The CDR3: CALTLTANTEAFF. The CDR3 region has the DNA TGTGCCCTCACCCTCACAGCGAACACTGAAGCTTTCTTT.

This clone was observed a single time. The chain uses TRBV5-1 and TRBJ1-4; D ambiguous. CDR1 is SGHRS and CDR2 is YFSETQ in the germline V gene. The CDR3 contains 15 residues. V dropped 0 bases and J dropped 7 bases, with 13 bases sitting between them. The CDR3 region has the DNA TGCGCCAGCAGCTTGGCGGCCGGAGGTGGTGAAAAACTGTTTTTT. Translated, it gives CASSLAAGGGEKLFF.

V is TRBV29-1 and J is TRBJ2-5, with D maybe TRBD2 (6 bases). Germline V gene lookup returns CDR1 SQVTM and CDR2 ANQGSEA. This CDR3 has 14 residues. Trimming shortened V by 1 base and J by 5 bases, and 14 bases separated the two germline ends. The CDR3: CSVEAGVQGETQYF. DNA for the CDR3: TGCAGCGTTGAAGCGGGGGTCCAAGGGGAGACCCAGTACTTC. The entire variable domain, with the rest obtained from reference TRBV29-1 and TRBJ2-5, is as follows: SAVISQKPSRDICQRGTSLTIQCQVDSQVTMMFWYRQQPGQSLTLIATANQGSEATYESGFVIDKFPISRPNLTFSTLTVSNMSPEDSSIYLCSVEAGVQGETQYFGPGTRLLVL.

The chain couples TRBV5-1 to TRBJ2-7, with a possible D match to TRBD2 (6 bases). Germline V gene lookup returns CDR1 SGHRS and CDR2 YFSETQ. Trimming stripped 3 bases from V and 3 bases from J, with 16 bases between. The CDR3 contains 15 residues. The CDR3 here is CASSSSDYTLYEQYF. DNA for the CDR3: TGCGCCAGCAGCTCCTCGGACTACACCCTCTACGAGCAGTACTTC.